The rows below give T cell receptor beta chains drawn from one sample of a study of blood T cell repertoires in COVID-19. Clones were sequenced by immunoSEQ multiplex PCR, and TCRdb holds only the in-frame ones, with some missing. The profile shows a few hundred thousand clones, over 75% of them singletons. Sequencing input: peripheral blood. Receptor source: a woman aged 25 to 39 with COVID-19, enrolled during active disease. The CDR3 runs from the conserved cysteine through the conserved F or W. D genes are given only for firm matches. Expanded clones are given a class, and other clones once, few, many or no size at all.

abundance | j_gene | v_gene | d_gene | CDR3aa | CDR3nt
few | TRBJ1-6 | TRBV7-2 | - | CASTSPWGGPSPLHF | TGTGCCAGCACCTCCCCCTGGGGGGGACCTTCACCCCTCCACTTT
once | TRBJ1-2 | TRBV19 | - | CASSMSGNYGYTF | TGTGCCAGTAGTATGTCAGGGAACTATGGCTACACCTTC
- | TRBJ2-1 | TRBV27 | TRBD2 | CASRVLAPYNEQFF | TGTGCCAGCAGGGTACTAGCGCCCTACAATGAGCAGTTCTTC
- | TRBJ2-1 | TRBV6-2/TRBV6-3 | TRBD2 | CASSQGLAGWGRNEQFF | TGTGCCAGCAGTCAGGGACTAGCGGGATGGGGGAGGAATGAGCAGTTCTTC
few | TRBJ2-1 | TRBV9 | TRBD2 | CASSRTGLAGDYNEQFF | TGTGCCAGCAGCCGAACGGGACTAGCGGGAGATTACAATGAGCAGTTCTTC
- | TRBJ2-4 | TRBV2 | TRBD1 | CASSELRQGDIQYF | TGTGCCAGCAGTGAACTACGACAGGGAGACATTCAGTACTTC
- | TRBJ2-5 | TRBV4-1 | TRBD1 | CASRRIPGTGTETQYF | TGCGCCAGCCGAAGAATACCCGGGACAGGGACAGAGACCCAGTACTTC
- | TRBJ1-6 | TRBV28 | TRBD1 | CASRGDSSSPLHF | TGTGCCAGCAGAGGGGACAGCTCCTCACCCCTCCACTTT
- | TRBJ2-7 | TRBV7-3 | TRBD1 | CASSSGQASYEQYF | TGTGCCAGCAGCTCGGGACAGGCGTCCTACGAGCAGTACTTC
once | TRBJ2-5 | TRBV11-2 | - | CASSAPLEWETQYF | TGTGCCAGCAGCGCGCCATTAGAGTGGGAGACCCAGTACTTC
- | TRBJ1-2 | TRBV5-6 | TRBD1 | CASSLDLRDRGPGGYTF | TGTGCCAGCAGCTTGGATCTCAGGGACAGGGGGCCGGGTGGCTACACCTTC
- | TRBJ2-5 | TRBV5-1 | TRBD2 | CASSLTTSGTTRETQYF | TGCGCCAGCAGCCTAACGACTAGCGGGACCACTAGGGAGACCCAGTACTTC
- | TRBJ2-3 | TRBV19 | - | CAHNQGRERKTQYF | TGTGCCCATAACCAGGGGCGGGAGCGAAAGACGCAGTATTTT
- | TRBJ1-1 | TRBV6-6 | TRBD1 | CASRTGTGGTEAFF | TGTGCCAGCAGAACCGGGACAGGGGGCACTGAAGCTTTCTTT
- | TRBJ1-2 | TRBV20-1 | - | CSARSNYGYTF | TGCAGTGCTCGCAGTAACTATGGCTACACCTTC
few | TRBJ2-7 | TRBV6-5 | TRBD1 | CASSFQTGSYEQYF | TGTGCCAGCAGCTTCCAGACAGGGTCCTACGAGCAGTACTTC
- | TRBJ2-3 | TRBV18 | - | CASSPPAITDTQYF | TGTGCCAGCTCACCACCCGCTATCACAGATACGCAGTATTTT
- | TRBJ2-5 | TRBV28 | TRBD2 | CASSLWGRASGVKETQYF | TGTGCCAGCAGTTTATGGGGGCGGGCTAGCGGGGTGAAGGAGACCCAGTACTTC
once | TRBJ2-3 | TRBV6-5 | - | CASRLLSTDTQYF | TGTGCCAGCAGACTGCTTAGCACAGATACGCAGTATTTT
- | TRBJ2-1 | TRBV24-1 | - | CATGTSLGEQFF | TGTGCCACAGGGACTTCGCTGGGTGAGCAGTTCTTC
- | TRBJ2-2 | TRBV7-3 | - | CASSPVATGELFF | TGTGCCAGCAGCCCTGTGGCCACCGGGGAGCTGTTTTTT
- | TRBJ2-7 | TRBV27 | TRBD1 | CASRGSGTGSEQYF | TGTGCCAGCAGGGGATCCGGGACAGGGAGCGAGCAGTACTTC
- | TRBJ2-5 | TRBV29-1 | - | CSVEDLMQNQPPLAQYF | TGCAGCGTTGAAGATCTTATGCAGAACCAACCCCCTTTGGCCCAGTACTTC
once | TRBJ2-5 | TRBV28 | TRBD2 | CASSLAGAETQYF | TGTGCCAGCAGCCTAGCGGGAGCAGAGACCCAGTACTTC
- | TRBJ1-4 | TRBV4-2 | TRBD1 | CASSQGTGGNNEKLFF | TGTGCCAGCAGCCAGGGGACAGGGGGGAACAATGAAAAACTGTTTTTT
- | TRBJ1-5 | TRBV4-2 | TRBD1 | CASSQVTGGRNQPQHF | TGTGCCAGCAGCCAAGTGACAGGGGGGCGCAATCAGCCCCAGCATTTT
- | TRBJ2-6 | TRBV19 | - | CASSIDRGGIGGANVLTF | TGTGCCAGTAGTATAGACCGGGGTGGTATTGGTGGGGCCAACGTCCTGACTTTC
- | TRBJ1-1 | TRBV7-9 | - | CASSPLGGTEAFF | TGTGCCAGCAGCCCCTTGGGGGGGACTGAAGCTTTCTTT
- | TRBJ1-5 | TRBV12-3/TRBV12-4 | - | CASMEGNQPQHF | TGTGCCAGCATGGAGGGGAATCAGCCCCAGCATTTT
- | TRBJ2-2 | TRBV11-3 | TRBD2 | CASSASGRTTGELFF | TGTGCCAGCAGCGCTAGCGGGAGAACCACCGGGGAGCTGTTTTTT
- | TRBJ2-7 | TRBV4-2 | TRBD1 | CASSQETGTGGYEQYF | TGTGCCAGCAGCCAGGAGACCGGGACAGGGGGATACGAGCAGTACTTC
- | TRBJ1-5 | TRBV2 | - | CASSDSSQPQHF | TGTGCCAGCAGTGACTCCAGTCAGCCCCAGCATTTT
- | TRBJ1-5 | TRBV28 | TRBD1 | CASSPGQVVFNQPQHF | TGTGCCAGCAGTCCCGGACAGGTGGTTTTCAATCAGCCCCAGCATTTT
- | TRBJ1-1 | TRBV6-5 | - | CASRLQGNTEAFF | TGTGCCAGCAGGCTACAGGGGAACACTGAAGCTTTCTTT
- | TRBJ1-4 | TRBV14 | - | CASSPTTTNEKLFF | TGTGCCAGCAGCCCTACTACAACTAATGAAAAACTGTTTTTT
- | TRBJ1-5 | TRBV28 | TRBD1 | CATGPGQDRRPQHF | TGTGCCACCGGCCCGGGACAGGACCGAAGGCCCCAGCATTTT
- | TRBJ2-7 | TRBV2 | TRBD2 | CASRSLAFYEQYF | TGTGCCAGCAGGTCACTAGCGTTCTACGAGCAGTACTTC
once | TRBJ2-6 | TRBV9 | - | CASSPRLVGANVLTF | TGTGCCAGCAGTCCCCGTCTCGTGGGGGCCAACGTCCTGACTTTC
- | TRBJ1-1 | TRBV19 | - | CASSIVGPNPRRGTEAFF | TGTGCCAGTAGTATCGTAGGACCCAATCCGAGAAGGGGTACTGAAGCTTTCTTT
- | TRBJ2-1 | TRBV30 | - | CAWSVPAGLAVF | TGTGCCTGGAGTGTACCAGCGGGTCTCGCGGTCTTC
- | TRBJ1-1 | TRBV6-5 | - | CASSYAGSTEAFF | TGTGCCAGCAGTTACGCGGGATCCACTGAAGCTTTCTTT
- | TRBJ1-2 | TRBV2 | - | CASSAAGLRYGYTF | TGTGCCAGCAGTGCCGCAGGCCTCCGCTATGGCTACACCTTC
- | TRBJ2-1 | TRBV7-3 | - | CASSPQGRGSSYNEQFF | TGTGCCAGCAGCCCTCAGGGTCGCGGCAGCTCCTACAATGAGCAGTTCTTC
- | TRBJ2-5 | TRBV3-1/TRBV3-2 | TRBD1 | CASSITGTGGGETQYF | TGTGCCAGCAGCATTACCGGGACAGGGGGTGGGGAGACCCAGTACTTC
- | TRBJ1-1 | TRBV7-9 | - | CASSFWTPNTEAFF | TGTGCCAGCAGCTTCTGGACACCGAACACTGAAGCTTTCTTT
few | TRBJ2-7 | TRBV6-5 | - | CASSLSGQAYEQYF | TGTGCCAGCAGTTTATCAGGGCAGGCCTACGAGCAGTACTTC
once | TRBJ1-5 | TRBV6-1 | - | CASSEDGLRFQPQHF | TGTGCCAGCAGTGAAGATGGACTACGGTTCCAGCCCCAGCATTTT
- | TRBJ2-7 | TRBV18 | - | CASSPTRQNYEQYF | TGTGCCAGCTCACCCACCAGGCAGAACTACGAGCAGTACTTC